This record concerns one T cell receptor (beta chain) sequence. What it binds is unknown. Clones were sequenced by immunoSEQ multiplex PCR, and TCRdb holds only the in-frame ones, with some missing. Of about 100,000 clones in the sample, around nine tenths were seen once. This entry belongs to a study of OX40 agonist ivuxolimab in advanced cancers. Study outcomes and limitations: The investigators did not determine what antigen specificity the expanded peripheral T cells had.

This CDR3 contains 12 residues. The V gene lost 7 bases and the J gene lost 4 bases, with 8 bases spanning the gap. Germline V gene lookup returns CDR1 LNHDA and CDR2 SQIVND (reference sequence). Sequenced here: CD4+ or CD8+ T cells sorted from blood, sampled in a trial of the OX40 agonist ivuxolimab. The TCR sequence derives from an adult with an advanced solid tumor such as melanoma, head and neck, liver or kidney cancer. The V call is TRBV19, the J call TRBJ1-5, with no clear D. CDR3 region: CASNLQNQPQHF. DNA of the CDR3: TGTGCCAGTAATCTACAAAATCAGCCCCAGCATTTT.